This T cell receptor beta chain was profiled in a study of technical replicates of blood from a few donors. The V gene lost 2 bases and the J gene lost 5 bases, with 12 bases spanning the gap. The germline V gene has CDR1 LGHNT and CDR2 FRNRAP. The CDR3 is 14 amino acids. The data were produced by immunoSEQ multiplex PCR, yet TCRdb's version contains in-frame clones alone and is incomplete. The sample records 64,000 or so clones, around 87% being singletons. The source is a human donor in good health. Some clones in this sample may be carry-over from other donors' samples. The chain recombines TRBV12-5 with TRBJ2-5; D call uncertain. Sequencing was done on a sample of PBMCs. The CDR3 nucleotides read TGTGCTAGTGGTTTGTTTGCTAGAGGCGAGACCCAGTACTTC. This sequence encodes CASGLFARGETQYF.